A single sample is the source of the 2 T cell receptor beta chains below, sequenced in a study of OX40 agonist ivuxolimab in advanced cancers. This table comes from immunoSEQ multiplex PCR, and its TCRdb copy is limited to in-frame clones, with some not included. Seen here are about 32,000 clones, roughly 90% observed once, and the top ten hold less than 30%. Material: CD4+ or CD8+ T cells sorted from blood, obtained in a trial of the OX40 agonist ivuxolimab. The receptors come from an adult with an advanced solid tumor such as melanoma, head and neck, liver or kidney cancer.

V is TRBV28 and J is TRBJ2-7, with 10 bases identical to TRBD1. Per the germline V gene, CDR1 is MDHEN and CDR2 is SYDVKM. The V segment lost 7 bases and the J segment 0 bases; nucleotides outside the gene matches: 6. The CDR3 is 15 residues long. The CDR3 is CASTLRQGASYEQYF. The DNA of the CDR3 is TGTGCCAGCACCTTGAGACAGGGGGCCTCCTACGAGCAGTACTTC. Using reference TRBV28 and TRBJ2-7 for the parts outside the CDR3, the full variable domain is DVKVTQSSRYLVKRTGEKVFLECVQDMDHENMFWYRQDPGLGLRLIYFSYDVKMKEKGDIPEGYSVSREKKERFSLILESASTNQTSMYLCASTLRQGASYEQYFGPGTRLTVT.

This clone was recorded once. The rearrangement links TRBV30 to TRBJ2-2; D may be TRBD2 (6 bases). V was trimmed by 5 bases and J by 4 bases, leaving 8 bases between them. Germline assignment: CDR1 GTSNPN and CDR2 SVGIG (reference sequence). The CDR3 contains 12 residues. For the CDR3, the DNA is TGTGCCTGGGGAGGGGTCACCGGGGAGCTGTTTTTT. This codes for CAWGGVTGELFF. Full variable domain (missing parts from reference TRBV30 and TRBJ2-2): SQTIHQWPATLVQPVGSPLSLECTVEGTSNPNLYWYRQAAGRGLQLLFYSVGIGQISSEVPQNLSASRPQDRQFILSSKKLLLSDSGFYLCAWGGVTGELFFGEGSRLTVL.